The rows below give T cell receptor beta chains drawn from one sample of a study of tumor and adjacent non-tumor tissue in lung cancer. TCRdb reprocessed the multiplex PCR reads via MiXCR and lists one record per CDR3 protein. This sample has roughly 65,000 distinct CDR3 sequences, with approximately 63% found just once. Sequencing input: lung tumor tissue. All receptors derive from a man aged 50-60 years with non-small cell lung cancer. The CDR3 runs from the conserved cysteine through the conserved F or W. D genes are given only for firm matches. For some rows the clone size is stated as once, few or many, or as a class when expanded; others skip it.

d_gene	v_gene	j_gene	abundance	CDR3nt	CDR3aa
-	TRBV5-1	TRBJ2-3	many	TGCGCCAGCAGCTTGACACTGGATACGCAGTATTTT	CASSLTLDTQYF
-	TRBV11-2	TRBJ1-6	-	TGTGCCAGCAGCTTAGCCCGAAGAGGGCCCCTCCACTTT	CASSLARRGPLHF
-	TRBV4-2	TRBJ2-2	once	TGTGCCAGCAGCCAAGCGAGGGGTACCGGGGAGCTGTTTTTT	CASSQARGTGELFF
-	TRBV20-1	TRBJ1-4	-	TGCAGTCCTAGAGATCTCTGGGGCCAGGATGAAAAACTGTTTTTT	CSPRDLWGQDEKLFF
-	TRBV28	TRBJ1-6	many	TGTGCCAGCAGTTTGAGTGGGGGATCACCCCTCCACTTT	CASSLSGGSPLHF
-	TRBV7-9	TRBJ2-7	many	TGTGCCAGCAGCAGCGGGACAGGAGCCTACGAGCAGTACTTC	CASSSGTGAYEQYF
-	TRBV11-2	TRBJ1-4	-	TGTGCCAGCAGCCAACCCGTTTTGGAACAGGGACTTGATGAAGAACTGTTTTTT	CASSQPVLEQGLDEELFF
-	TRBV6-1	TRBJ2-3	-	TGTGCCAGCAGTAGAGCAGATAGGCAGTATTTT	CASSRADRQYF
-	TRBV11-2	TRBJ1-1	-	TGTGCCAGCAGCCCTCAGGGTTTCAACGCTGAAGCTTTCTTT	CASSPQGFNAEAFF
-	TRBV5-6	TRBJ1-4	once	TGTGTCAGCAGCTTGGAGGCATTGGGAACTAATGAAAAACTGTTTTTT	CVSSLEALGTNEKLFF
TRBD1	TRBV5-1	TRBJ1-1	many	TGCGCCAGCAGGGGACAGCAGAACACTGAAGCTTTCTTT	CASRGQQNTEAFF
-	TRBV30	TRBJ2-3	few	TGTGCCTGGAGTGTGGCGGCAGGTGTTGTGCCCACAGATACGCAGTATTTT	CAWSVAAGVVPTDTQYF
-	TRBV6-1	TRBJ2-3	few	TGTGTCAGCAGTGGGACGTCAGATACGCAGTATTTT	CVSSGTSDTQYF
-	TRBV5-8	TRBJ1-4	many	TGTGCCAGCAGCCCGCGACAGTCAACTAATGAAAAACTGTTTTTT	CASSPRQSTNEKLFF
-	TRBV10-1	TRBJ2-1	-	TGCGCCAGCAGATCGGGTCTCAATGAGCCCGATGAGCAGTTCTTC	CASRSGLNEPDEQFF
-	TRBV11-2	TRBJ1-4	-	TGTGCCACCAGCCAACCCGTTTGGGAACAGGGACTTAACGAAAGACTGTTTTTT	CATSQPVWEQGLNERLFF
-	TRBV12-3/TRBV12-4	TRBJ2-1	-	TGTACCAGCAGTTTAGCCCAGATTAGAGATAGGGGGAATGAGCAGTTCTTC	CTSSLAQIRDRGNEQFF
TRBD2	TRBV5-5	TRBJ2-3	once	TGTGCCAACAGTCCCCTCAGCGGGAGTCCTAACACAGATACGCAGTATTTT	CANSPLSGSPNTDTQYF
TRBD1	TRBV12-3/TRBV12-4	TRBJ2-5	many	TGTGCCAGCAGTCGACAGGGACAAGAGACCCAGTACTTC	CASSRQGQETQYF
TRBD1	TRBV11-2	TRBJ2-7	once	TGTGCCAGCATGCAAGGGGCAGGGGGCGAGCAGCACTTC	CASMQGAGGEQHF
-	TRBV24-1	TRBJ2-1	few	TGTGCCACCGCTGACGGGTACAATGAGCAGTTCTTC	CATADGYNEQFF
TRBD1	TRBV5-1	TRBJ2-5	-	TGCGCCGGCAGCCGACAGGGTTCGGAAGAGACCCAGTACTTC	CAGSRQGSEETQYF
-	TRBV2	TRBJ2-2	-	TGTGCCAGCAAGGGGCCCGGGGAGACGTTTTTT	CASKGPGETFF